The 7 T cell receptor beta chains in this list originate from one sample, sequenced in a study of T cell clonotyping in hematopoietic cell transplantation. Regarding time point: recipient sample about 28 days before transplant, after cytoreduction. The protocol was immunoSEQ multiplex PCR, while the TCRdb copy is restricted to in-frame clones and leaves out a portion. The sample lists around 28,000 clones; about 93% were seen once. Specimen: peripheral blood mononuclear cells, collected before stem cell transplant. The receptors were gathered from a man aged 45 to 65 with acute myeloid leukemia. Some clones in this sample may be carry-over from other donors' samples.

The chain uses TRBV28 and TRBJ1-2, with 9 bases identical to TRBD1. The ends lost 6 bases at V and 1 base at J; junction bases unmatched: 3. The CDR3 totals 14 residues. Germline lookup yields CDR1 MDHEN and CDR2 SYDVKM. CDR3 region: CASRTGQGNYGYTF. For the CDR3, the DNA is TGTGCCAGCAGGACGGGACAGGGTAACTATGGCTACACCTTC.

The gene calls are TRBV5-1 and TRBJ2-1, with unresolved D. The germline V and J ends were trimmed by 1 base and 3 bases, with 8 bases remaining between them. The CDR3 runs to 14 residues. CDR1 SGHRS and CDR2 YFSETQ come from the germline V gene. DNA of the CDR3: TGCGCCAGCAGCTTGATTTCCGACTACAATGAGCAGTTCTTC. Protein: CASSLISDYNEQFF.

The chain recombines TRBV4-2 with TRBJ2-1; 7 bases line up with TRBD2. This CDR3 region has 16 residues. Germline V CDR1 and CDR2: LGHNA, YNFKEQ. J gave up 5 bases and V 0 bases, and 7 bases lay outside the gene matches. The CDR3 is CASSQEGGGINNEQFF. The CDR3 DNA follows: TGTGCCAGCAGCCAAGAAGGCGGGGGTATCAACAATGAGCAGTTCTTC.

The CDR3, as DNA: TGCGCCAGCAGCCTCCGTGGGGAAGCTTTCTTT. The encoded protein is CASSLRGEAFF. This chain connects TRBV4-1 to TRBJ1-1; no firm D call. Per germline, CDR1 MGHRA and CDR2 YSYEKL. The CDR3 is 11 amino acids. V lost 4 bases to trimming and J lost 8 bases, with 8 bases between them.

The V gene is TRBV4-1, the J gene TRBJ1-2; tentative D call: TRBD1 (5 bases). V lost 4 bases and J 8 bases, leaving 17 bases between the germline ends. CDR1 and CDR2 (germline): MGHRA, YSYEKL. There are 14 residues in the CDR3. The CDR3 spells CASSPSSGAGGYTF. The CDR3 coding sequence is TGCGCCAGCAGCCCTTCTAGCGGGGCCGGGGGCTACACCTTC.

This rearrangement joins TRBV2 to TRBJ2-2; D ambiguous. V lost 6 bases, J lost 0 bases, and 8 bases lay in between. The CDR3 length is 14 residues. CDR1 is SNHLY and CDR2 is FYNNEI in the germline V gene. CDR3 nucleotide sequence: TGTGCCAGCAGCCCACTGGCGAACACCGGGGAGCTGTTTTTT. Protein: CASSPLANTGELFF. The whole variable domain, remainder taken from reference TRBV2 and TRBJ2-2, is EPEVTQTPSHQVTQMGQEVILRCVPISNHLYFYWYRQILGQKVEFLVSFYNNEISEKSEIFDDQFSVERPDGSNFTLKIRSTKLEDSAMYFCASSPLANTGELFFGEGSRLTVL.

The chain combines TRBV7-2 with TRBJ2-7; TRBD1 is a possible D gene (6 bases). The CDR3 totals 14 residues. Germline assignment: CDR1 SGHTA and CDR2 FQGNSA. The V gene lost 3 bases and the J gene lost 4 bases, with 13 bases spanning the gap. CDR3 sequence (DNA): TGTGCCAGCAGCTTGACAGGTTTCCTGTACGAGCAGTACTTC. Its translation: CASSLTGFLYEQYF.